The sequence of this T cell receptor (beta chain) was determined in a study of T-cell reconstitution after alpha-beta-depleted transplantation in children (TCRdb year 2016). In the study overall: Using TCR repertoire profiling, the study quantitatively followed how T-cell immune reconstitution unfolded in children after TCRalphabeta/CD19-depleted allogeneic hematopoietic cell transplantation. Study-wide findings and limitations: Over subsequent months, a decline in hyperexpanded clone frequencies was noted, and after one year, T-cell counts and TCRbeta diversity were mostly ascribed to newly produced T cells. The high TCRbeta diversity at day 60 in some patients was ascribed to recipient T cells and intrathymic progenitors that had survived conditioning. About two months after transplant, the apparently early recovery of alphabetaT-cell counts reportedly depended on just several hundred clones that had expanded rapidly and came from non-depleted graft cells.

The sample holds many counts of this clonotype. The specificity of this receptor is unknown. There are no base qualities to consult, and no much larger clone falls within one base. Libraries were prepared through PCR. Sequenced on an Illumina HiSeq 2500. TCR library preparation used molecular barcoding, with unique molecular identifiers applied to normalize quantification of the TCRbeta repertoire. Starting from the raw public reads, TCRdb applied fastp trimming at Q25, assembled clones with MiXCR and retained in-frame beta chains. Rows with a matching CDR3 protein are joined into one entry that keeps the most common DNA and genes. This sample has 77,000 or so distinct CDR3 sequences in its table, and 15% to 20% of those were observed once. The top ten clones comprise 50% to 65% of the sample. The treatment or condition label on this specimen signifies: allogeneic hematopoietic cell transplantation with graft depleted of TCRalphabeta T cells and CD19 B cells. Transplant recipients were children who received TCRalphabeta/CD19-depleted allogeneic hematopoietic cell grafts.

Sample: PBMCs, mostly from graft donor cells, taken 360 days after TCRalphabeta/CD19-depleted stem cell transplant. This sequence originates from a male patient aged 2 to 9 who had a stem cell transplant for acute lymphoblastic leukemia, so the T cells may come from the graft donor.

The CDR3 protein sequence reads: CASSAGTPYNSPLHF. The DNA is TGTGCCAGCAGCGCTGGGACACCGTATAATTCACCCCTCCACTTT. The sequence is built from TRBV9 and TRBJ1-6, with a weak D call of TRBD1 (6 bases match). The germline ends are 11 bases apart after V is trimmed by 3 bases and J by 4 bases. Taken from cysteine to phenylalanine, the CDR3 has 15 residues. The DNA shown is the 45-base CDR3, in frame from base 1. The germline V gene specifies SGDLS as CDR1 and YYNGEE as CDR2.